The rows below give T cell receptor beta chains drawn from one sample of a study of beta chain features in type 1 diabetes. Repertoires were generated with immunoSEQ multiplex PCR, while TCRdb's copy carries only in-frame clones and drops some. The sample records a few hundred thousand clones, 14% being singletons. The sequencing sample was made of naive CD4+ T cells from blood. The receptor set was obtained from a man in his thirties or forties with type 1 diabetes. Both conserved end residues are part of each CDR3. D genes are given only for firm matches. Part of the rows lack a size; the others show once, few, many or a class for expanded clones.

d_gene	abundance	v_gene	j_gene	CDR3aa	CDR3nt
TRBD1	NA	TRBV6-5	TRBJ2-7	CASSYSTQGPSYEQYF	TGTGCCAGCAGTTATTCAACACAGGGGCCTTCCTACGAGCAGTACTTC
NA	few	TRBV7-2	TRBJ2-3	CASSLRSGEVDTQYF	TGTGCCAGCAGCTTAAGGTCGGGAGAGGTAGATACGCAGTATTTT
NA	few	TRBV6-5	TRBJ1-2	CASSYAGRGSYGYTF	TGTGCCAGCAGTTACGCCGGACGGGGTAGTTATGGCTACACCTTC
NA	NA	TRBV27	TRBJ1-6	CASSLLRKTELLKRPLHF	TGTGCCAGCAGTTTATTACGAAAGACAGAGTTGTTGAAGAGGCCTCTCCACTTT
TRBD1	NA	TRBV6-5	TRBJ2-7	CASSRGQVSYEQYF	TGTGCCAGCAGCCGGGGACAGGTTTCCTACGAGCAGTACTTC
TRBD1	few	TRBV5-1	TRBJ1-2	CASSAGQSNYGYTF	TGCGCCAGCAGCGCGGGACAGTCTAACTATGGCTACACCTTC
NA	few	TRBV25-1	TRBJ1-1	CASSVERNTEAFF	TGTGCCAGCAGTGTTGAGAGGAACACTGAAGCTTTCTTT
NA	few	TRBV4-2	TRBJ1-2	CASSQDPGSGYTF	TGTGCCAGCAGCCAAGATCCAGGGTCGGGCTACACCTTC
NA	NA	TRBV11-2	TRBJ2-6	CASSLDRAGANVLTF	TGTGCCAGCAGCTTAGACAGGGCTGGGGCCAACGTCCTGACTTTC
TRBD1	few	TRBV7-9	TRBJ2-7	CASSLLDRGRSGSYEQYF	TGTGCCAGCAGCTTACTGGACAGGGGGCGCAGCGGGTCCTACGAGCAGTACTTC
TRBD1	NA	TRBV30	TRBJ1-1	CAWSGTGGGEAFF	TGTGCCTGGAGCGGGACAGGGGGCGGCGAAGCTTTCTTT